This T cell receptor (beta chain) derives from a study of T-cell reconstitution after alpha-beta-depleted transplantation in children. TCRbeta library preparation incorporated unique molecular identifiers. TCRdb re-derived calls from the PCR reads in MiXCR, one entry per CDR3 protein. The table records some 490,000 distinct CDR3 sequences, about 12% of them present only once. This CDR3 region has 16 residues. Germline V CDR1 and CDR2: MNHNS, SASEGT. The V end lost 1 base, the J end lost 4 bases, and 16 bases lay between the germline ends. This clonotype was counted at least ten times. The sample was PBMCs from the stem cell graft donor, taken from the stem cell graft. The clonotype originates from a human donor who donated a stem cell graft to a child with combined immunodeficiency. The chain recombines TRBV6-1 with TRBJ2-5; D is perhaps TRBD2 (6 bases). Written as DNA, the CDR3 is TGTGCCAGCAGTGAAGAGGGTGGGGACTTCGGAGAGACCCAGTACTTC. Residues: CASSEEGGDFGETQYF.